These 12 T cell receptor beta chains originate from one sample sequenced in a study of T-cell memory formation after mild COVID-19. One entry per CDR3 protein, called by TCRdb with MiXCR from the 5' RACE reads. The table includes around 300,000 distinct CDR3 sequences, over 15% detected once. Sequenced: PBMCs or a T cell subset sorted from them (not recorded which). The source is a man between 18 and 35 years old who had mild COVID-19 (a few samples of this study predate the infection). Cell type and time point are not known.

The chain combines TRBV15 with TRBJ1-2, with 7 bases identical to TRBD1. The CDR3 runs 13 residues. Germline V gene lookup returns CDR1 LNHNV and CDR2 YYDKDF (reference sequence). V was pared by 5 bases and J by 3 bases, with 3 bases of the junction left unmatched. The CDR3 reads CATSRGQHYGYTF. The CDR3 coding sequence is TGTGCCACCAGCCGGGGACAGCACTATGGCTACACCTTC.

V gene TRBV7-9 combines with J gene TRBJ2-5; the D call may be TRBD1 or TRBD2 (5 bases each). The CDR3 is 15 residues long. Germline V gene data show CDR1 as SEHNR and CDR2 as FQNEAQ (reference sequence). The V and J ends lost 5 bases and 4 bases respectively, with 17 bases between them. In nucleotides, the CDR3 is TGTGCCAGCAGCCACCCCTCGGGGCTGGGAGAGACCCAGTACTTC. Amino acids: CASSHPSGLGETQYF.

The chain combines TRBV7-2 with TRBJ2-5; D is perhaps TRBD2 (6 bases). The CDR3 contains 14 residues. Looked up from germline, CDR1 is SGHTA and CDR2 is FQGNSA. The ends were cut back, 4 bases at V and 4 bases at J, with 13 bases in the middle. The CDR3 coding sequence is TGTGCCAGCAGCTCGGCGGGACTGGGAGAGACCCAGTACTTC. This encodes CASSSAGLGETQYF.

This clonotype was seen a few times. The chain is built from TRBV4-3 and TRBJ1-2; TRBD1 matches 8 bases. The CDR3 runs to 17 residues. V gave up 0 bases and J gave up 4 bases; unmatched junction bases: 10. The germline V gene encodes CDR1 LGHNA and CDR2 YSLEER. The CDR3 DNA reads TGCGCCAGCAGCCAAGATTGGGCCACTGACAGGGGCTATGGCTACACCTTC. Its protein product is CASSQDWATDRGYGYTF.

The V gene is TRBV6-5, the J gene TRBJ1-6; no firm D call. V was trimmed by 4 bases and J by 7 bases, leaving 8 bases between them. CDR3 length equals 13 residues. Germline V gives CDR1 MNHEY, CDR2 SVGAGI. The CDR3 here is CASSSTTNSPLHF. DNA of the CDR3: TGTGCCAGCAGTTCAACCACCAATTCACCCCTCCACTTT.

The table lists this clonotype with a few counts. This chain connects TRBV5-1 to TRBJ2-1, with a weak D call TRBD1 (5 bases). Germline V gene data show CDR1 as SGHRS and CDR2 as YFSETQ. With 5 bases removed from V and 8 bases from J, the gap between germline ends came to 11 bases. The CDR3 is 12 amino acids. CDR3 in DNA: TGCGCCAGCAGACCGGACATCGATGAGCAGTTCTTC. It codes for CASRPDIDEQFF.

The chain uses TRBV9 and TRBJ1-5; no clear D. V was pared by 5 bases and J by 3 bases, with 9 bases between. The CDR3 loop spans 13 amino acids. Germline V gene lookup returns CDR1 SGDLS and CDR2 YYNGEE. CDR3 sequence reads: CASSVDVNQPQHF. The CDR3 DNA reads as TGTGCCAGCAGTGTTGATGTCAATCAGCCCCAGCATTTT.

Ten or more counts support this clonotype. This chain connects TRBV7-2 to TRBJ2-3, with D tentatively TRBD2 (6 bases). V shed 0 bases and J shed 7 bases, with 14 bases lying between them. This CDR3 is 15 amino acids long. Per the germline V gene, CDR1 is SGHTA and CDR2 is FQGNSA. The CDR3 DNA sequence: TGTGCCAGCAGCTTAGCCACGCGGGGCAAAAATACGCAGTATTTT. It translates to CASSLATRGKNTQYF.

There are many counts of this clonotype. V gene TRBV15 combines with J gene TRBJ2-2; 15 bases are a match to TRBD2. From germline, CDR1 is LNHNV and CDR2 YYDKDF (reference sequence). After removal of 5 bases from V and 1 base from J, the junction contained 8 bases not matched to a gene. The length of the CDR3 is 19 residues. DNA of the CDR3: TGTGCCACCAGCTCCCTGGGGACTAGCGGGGGGAAGAACACCGGGGAGCTGTTTTTT. Translating gives CATSSLGTSGGKNTGELFF.

V gene TRBV6-6 combines with J gene TRBJ2-7, with D possibly being TRBD1 or TRBD2 (6 bases each). Trimming stripped 7 bases from V and 2 bases from J, with 15 bases between. The CDR3 runs to 14 residues. Germline CDR1 is MNHNY and CDR2 is SVGAGI (reference sequence). The chain's CDR3 is CASMRGVGTYEQYV. CDR3 nucleotide sequence: TGTGCCAGCATGAGGGGGGTGGGAACCTACGAGCAGTACGTC.

This chain's CDR3 is CASSPAPAEAFF. The CDR3 DNA reads as TGTGCCAGCAGCCCGGCCCCGGCTGAAGCTTTCTTT. This chain links TRBV7-9 with TRBJ1-1; D is uncertain. V was pared by 5 bases and J by 6 bases, with 10 bases between. CDR3 length: 12 amino acids. CDR1 SEHNR and CDR2 FQNEAQ come from the germline V gene (reference sequence).

V and J are TRBV12-3 or TRBV12-4 and TRBJ1-1; perhaps TRBD1 as D (6 bases). This CDR3 is built from 23 residues. The V end lost 4 bases, the J end lost 1 base, and 37 bases lay between the germline ends. CDR3 coding DNA: TGTGCCAGCAGTTACCCGATACAGGGCGATCCTTACCGGAACATGGAGAGGAACACTGAAGCTTTCTTT. This codes for CASSYPIQGDPYRNMERNTEAFF.